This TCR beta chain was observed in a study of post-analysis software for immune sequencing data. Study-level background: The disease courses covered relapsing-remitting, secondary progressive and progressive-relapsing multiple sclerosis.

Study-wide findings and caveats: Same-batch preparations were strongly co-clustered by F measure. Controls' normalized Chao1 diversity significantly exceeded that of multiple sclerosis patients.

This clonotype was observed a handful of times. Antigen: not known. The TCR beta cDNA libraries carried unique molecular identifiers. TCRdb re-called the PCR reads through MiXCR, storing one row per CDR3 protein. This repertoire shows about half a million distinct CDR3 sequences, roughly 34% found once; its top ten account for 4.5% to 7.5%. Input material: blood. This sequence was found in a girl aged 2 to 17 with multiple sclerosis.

The CDR3 protein is CASSKDSNEQFF. CDR3 in DNA: TGTGCCAGCAGTAAGGACAGCAATGAGCAGTTCTTC. The chain joins TRBV2 to TRBJ2-1; D is perhaps TRBD1 (6 bases). Germline values: CDR1 SNHLY, CDR2 FYNNEI. The CDR3 runs 12 residues. Trimming shortened V by 5 bases and J by 6 bases, and 8 bases separated the two germline ends.